A single sample is the source of the 2 T cell receptor beta chains below, sequenced in a study of CDR3 diversity in severe acne. Via MiXCR, TCRdb re-called the PCR reads, giving one row per CDR3 protein. The profile shows around 94,000 distinct CDR3 sequences, roughly 51% of them singletons. Sample: blood. Receptors were obtained from a male donor with acne.

As regards this clonotype: No DNA is shown, since the ends of the CDR3 on it are uncertain; the CDR3 is the one TCRdb lists. V gene TRBV6-1 combines with J gene TRBJ2-5. With termini counted, the CDR3 has 21 amino acids. Germline CDR1 MNHNS, CDR2 SASEGT. This CDR3 is CASSFTATNEKLFFGSGTQYF.

J is TRBJ2-6 and V is TRBV2; D is uncertain. Germline V gene data show CDR1 as SNHLY and CDR2 as FYNNEI. This CDR3 has 11 amino acids. CDR3 bases: TGTGCTAGCTCTGGGGCCAACGTCCTGACTTTC. Its protein product is CASSGANVLTF. Using reference TRBV2 and TRBJ2-6 for the parts outside the CDR3, the full variable domain is EPEVTQTPSHQVTQMGQEVILRCVPISNHLYFYWYRQILGQKVEFLVSFYNNEISEKSEIFDDQFSVERPDGSNFTLKIRSTKLEDSAMYFCASSGANVLTFGAGSRLTVL.